Reported below is one TCR beta chain. The antigen is undetermined. Pooled in the analysis were second doses at about 4 or about 12 weeks. Sequencing used immunoSEQ multiplex PCR; TCRdb keeps in-frame clones, though not all of them. The sample lists tens of thousands of clones, 80% to 90% occurring once. The CDR3 runs 12 residues. Trimming took 4 bases from V and 8 from J, leaving 11 bases between them. CDR1 and CDR2 from the germline V gene are LGHDT and YNNKEL (reference sequence). This sample is drawn from a study of T cell responses to AZD1222 COVID-19 vaccine. General observations from the study: Only after the peak T cell response were repertoires sampled. Targeting of unmutated variant regions was reportedly seen in nearly half of spike-specific TCRs. Donors were largely white British and mainly female; clonal diversity was possibly underestimated.

The input for sequencing was peripheral blood, taken 28 days after the second AZD1222 dose. The TCR sequence derives from an adult who received the AZD1222 COVID-19 vaccine. This sequence joins TRBV3-1 (or the pseudogene TRBV3-2) and TRBJ1-2, with D maybe TRBD1 (6 bases). In nucleotides, the CDR3 is TGTGCCAGCAGCCTCCAGGGGCTCGGCTACACCTTC. Translating gives CASSLQGLGYTF.